The TCR beta chain under discussion was sequenced for a study of identical twins. Every sampled donor was Caucasian and healthy. TCRdb itself ran the 5' RACE reads through MiXCR, one entry per CDR3 protein. The data contain 570,000 or so distinct CDR3 sequences, approximately 9.6% of them seen just once; the ten biggest clones take up around 3.1%. These data are also associated with another study on yellow fever vaccine responses in identical twins.

Sequencing was carried out using PBMCs. The clonotype was recovered from a woman aged 18-29 years in good health.

CDR3 bases: TGCGCCAGCAGCTTAACCCCAGGGTACTACGAGCAGTACTTC. This encodes CASSLTPGYYEQYF. V is TRBV5-1 and J is TRBJ2-7; TRBD1 is a possible D gene (5 bases). V was clipped by 2 bases and J by 3 bases, with 12 bases between them. Germline values: CDR1 SGHRS, CDR2 YFSETQ. The CDR3 sequence is 14 residues long.